The clone carrying this TCR beta chain was detected a few times. Preparing the TCRbeta library involved the use of unique molecular identifiers. TCRdb redid the calling of the PCR reads with MiXCR, one entry per CDR3 protein. The data contain 200,000 to 250,000 distinct CDR3 sequences, 8.5% to 10% of them singletons. This sample is part of a study of T-cell reconstitution after alpha-beta-depleted transplantation in children. Germline V gives CDR1 ENHRY, CDR2 SYGVKD. CDR3 size: 13 residues. The V and J ends lost 4 bases and 3 bases respectively, with 9 bases between them. The source is a human donor who donated a stem cell graft to a child with acute lymphoblastic leukemia. The source material was PBMCs from the stem cell graft donor, sampled from the stem cell graft. The rearrangement uses TRBV10-3 and TRBJ2-5; D perhaps matches TRBD1 (7 bases). CDR3 protein: CAISARGEETQYF. CDR3 DNA: TGTGCCATCAGTGCCAGGGGGGAAGAGACCCAGTACTTC.